The T cell receptor (beta chain) described here comes from a study of T cells expressing NK-cell markers. TCRdb re-called the 5' RACE reads and gives one entry per CDR3 protein, without DNA. This repertoire includes roughly 280,000 distinct CDR3 sequences. The source is a man aged 18 to 29 in good health. The sample comprised blood T cells: a sorted CD56 or NKG2C T cell subset, CD4+ or CD8+ T cells, or bulk PBMC T cells (not recorded which).

CDR3: CASSGRIDEQFF. J is TRBJ2-1 and V is TRBV5-1. Germline V lookup: CDR1 SGHRS, CDR2 YFSETQ. The CDR3 is 12 amino acids.